This T cell receptor (beta chain) was found in a study of PD-L1 blockade in urothelial cancer. TCRdb keeps only in-frame clones here, not all; method: immunoSEQ multiplex PCR. The sample includes 48,000 or so clones, about 86% seen only once; the top ten take about 10%. Germline V gene data show CDR1 as GTSNPN and CDR2 as SVGIG (reference sequence). After removal of 0 bases from V and 1 base from J, the junction contained 5 bases not matched to a gene. This CDR3 spans 15 amino acids. Time point specified: peripheral blood 6 weeks after treatment start. Specimen: PBMCs, collected around atezolizumab (anti-PD-L1) treatment. The chain joins TRBV30 to TRBJ2-5; 7 bases are a match to TRBD2. This receptor was identified in a man between 60 and 75 years old with urothelial cancer. DNA for the CDR3: TGTGCCTGGAGTGTACAGTCTAGCGGCCAAGAGACCCAGTACTTC. Its protein is CAWSVQSSGQETQYF. The complete variable domain, with remaining parts taken from reference TRBV30 and TRBJ2-5, reads SQTIHQWPATLVQPVGSPLSLECTVEGTSNPNLYWYRQAAGRGLQLLFYSVGIGQISSEVPQNLSASRPQDRQFILSSKKLLLSDSGFYLCAWSVQSSGQETQYFGPGTRLLVL.